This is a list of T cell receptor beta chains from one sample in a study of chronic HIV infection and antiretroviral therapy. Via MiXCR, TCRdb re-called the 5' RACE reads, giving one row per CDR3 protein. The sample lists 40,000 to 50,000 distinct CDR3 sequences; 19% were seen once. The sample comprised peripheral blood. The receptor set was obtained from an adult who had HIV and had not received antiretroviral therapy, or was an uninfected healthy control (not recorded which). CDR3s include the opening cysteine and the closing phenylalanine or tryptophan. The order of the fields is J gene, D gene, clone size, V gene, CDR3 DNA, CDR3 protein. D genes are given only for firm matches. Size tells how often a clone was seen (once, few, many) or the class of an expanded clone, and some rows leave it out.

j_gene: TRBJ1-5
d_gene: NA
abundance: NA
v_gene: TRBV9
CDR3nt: TGTGCCAGCAGCAAGGCAAGGGGAGGTCAGCCCCAGCATTTT
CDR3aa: CASSKARGGQPQHF

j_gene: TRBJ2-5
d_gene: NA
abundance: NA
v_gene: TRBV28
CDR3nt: TGTGTCAGCAGTTTAATGACGGGACCAGAAGAGACCCAGTACTTC
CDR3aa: CVSSLMTGPEETQYF

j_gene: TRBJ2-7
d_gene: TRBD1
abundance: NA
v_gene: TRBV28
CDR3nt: TGTGCCAGCAGGCGGACAGGGGGGTCCTACGAGCAGTACTTC
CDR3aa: CASRRTGGSYEQYF

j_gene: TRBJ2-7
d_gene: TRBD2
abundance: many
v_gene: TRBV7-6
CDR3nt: TGTGCCAGCAGCCTAGGGACTAGCGGTACCCCCTACGAGCAGTACTTC
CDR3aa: CASSLGTSGTPYEQYF

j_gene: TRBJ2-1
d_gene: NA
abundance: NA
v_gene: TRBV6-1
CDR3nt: TGTGCCAGCAGTTTAGCCATGGTTGAGCAGTTCTTC
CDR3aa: CASSLAMVEQFF

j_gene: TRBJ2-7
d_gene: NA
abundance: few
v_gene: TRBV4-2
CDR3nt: TGTGCCAGCAGCCAGGCGTGCGGGCCCACCTACGAGCAGTACTTC
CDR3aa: CASSQACGPTYEQYF

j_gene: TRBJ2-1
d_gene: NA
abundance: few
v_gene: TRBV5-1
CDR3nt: TGCGCCAGCACTCTTGGCAACTCCTACAATGAGCAGTTCTTC
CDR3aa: CASTLGNSYNEQFF

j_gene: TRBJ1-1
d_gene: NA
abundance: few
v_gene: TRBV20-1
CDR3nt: TGCAGTGCTCTTAGCGGGAGGAAAACTGAAGCTTTCTTT
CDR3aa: CSALSGRKTEAFF

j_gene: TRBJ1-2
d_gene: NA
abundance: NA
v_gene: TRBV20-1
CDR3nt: TGCAGTGCTAGCCCTAACTATGGCTACACCTTC
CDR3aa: CSASPNYGYTF

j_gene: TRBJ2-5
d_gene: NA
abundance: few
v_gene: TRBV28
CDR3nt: TGTGCCAGCAGTGCGCCTACTGGCCGAGAGACCCAGTACTTC
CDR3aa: CASSAPTGRETQYF

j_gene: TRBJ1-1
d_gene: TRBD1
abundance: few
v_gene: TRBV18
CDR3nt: TGTGCCAGCTCACCATCACCTACAGGGGCGAACACTGAAGCTTTCTTT
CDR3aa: CASSPSPTGANTEAFF

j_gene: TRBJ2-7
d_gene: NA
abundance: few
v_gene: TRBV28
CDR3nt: TGTGCCAGCAGTTTCCCGGGTTCCCACGAGCAGTACTTC
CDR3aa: CASSFPGSHEQYF

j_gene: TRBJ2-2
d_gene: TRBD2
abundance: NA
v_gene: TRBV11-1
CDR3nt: TGTGCCAGCAGCCCACCCGGGAGGGGCACCGGGGAGCTGTTTTTT
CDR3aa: CASSPPGRGTGELFF

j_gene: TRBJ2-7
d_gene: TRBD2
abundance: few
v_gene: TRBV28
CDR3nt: TGTGCCAGCAGTTTTAGTGGGAGGGCCCTCGAGCAGTACTTC
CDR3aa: CASSFSGRALEQYF

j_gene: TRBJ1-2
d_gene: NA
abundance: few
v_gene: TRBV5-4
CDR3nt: TGTGCCAGCAGATCCGGACGGAACTATGGCTACACCTTC
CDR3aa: CASRSGRNYGYTF

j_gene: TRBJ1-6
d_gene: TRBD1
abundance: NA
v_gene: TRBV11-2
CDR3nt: TGTGCCAGCAGCCCGGGACAGTATAATTCACCCCTCCACTTT
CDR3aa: CASSPGQYNSPLHF

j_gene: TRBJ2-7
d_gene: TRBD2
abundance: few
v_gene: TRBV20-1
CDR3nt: TGCAGTGGGGCGACTAGCGGTGCCTACGAGCAGTACTTC
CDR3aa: CSGATSGAYEQYF

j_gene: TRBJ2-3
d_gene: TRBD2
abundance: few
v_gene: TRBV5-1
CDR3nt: TGCGCCAGCAGGCTCGGGACTAGCGGAGCCACAGATACGCAGTATTTT
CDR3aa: CASRLGTSGATDTQYF

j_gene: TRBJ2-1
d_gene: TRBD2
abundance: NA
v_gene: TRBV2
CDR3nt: TGTGCCAGCACCTCCTTGGGGGGACTAGCATACAATGAGCAGTTCTTC
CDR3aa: CASTSLGGLAYNEQFF

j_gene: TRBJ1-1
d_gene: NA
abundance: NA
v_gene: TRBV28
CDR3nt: TGTGCCAGCAGACGGGTGCCTTTCATAATGAACACTGAAGCTTTCTTT
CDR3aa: CASRRVPFIMNTEAFF

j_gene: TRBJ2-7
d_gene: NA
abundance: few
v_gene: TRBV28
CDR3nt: TGTGCCAGCAGTTCTTGGACAGTTACCTACGAGCAGTACTTC
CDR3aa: CASSSWTVTYEQYF

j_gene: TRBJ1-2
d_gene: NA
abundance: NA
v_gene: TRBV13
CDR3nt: TGTGCCAGCAGCCCGCATCAGCTCTATGGCTACACCTTC
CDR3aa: CASSPHQLYGYTF

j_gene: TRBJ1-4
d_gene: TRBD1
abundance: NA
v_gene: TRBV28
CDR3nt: TGTGCCAGCAGACGACAGGGCCGTTCGGATGAAAAACTGTTTTTT
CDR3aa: CASRRQGRSDEKLFF

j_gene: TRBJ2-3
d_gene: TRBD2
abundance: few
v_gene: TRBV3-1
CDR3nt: TGTGCCAGCAGCCTCTGGACTAGCGGGGCCCAGCGGATTACGCAGTATTTT
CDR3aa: CASSLWTSGAQRITQYF

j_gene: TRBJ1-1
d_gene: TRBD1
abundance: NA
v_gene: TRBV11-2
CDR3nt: TGTGCCAGCAGCGGACAGGTGACCACTGAAGCTTTCTTT
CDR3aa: CASSGQVTTEAFF

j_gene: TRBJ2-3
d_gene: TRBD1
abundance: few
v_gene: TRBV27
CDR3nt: TGTGCCAGCAGTAGGACAGGGCTGGATACGCAGTATTTT
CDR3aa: CASSRTGLDTQYF

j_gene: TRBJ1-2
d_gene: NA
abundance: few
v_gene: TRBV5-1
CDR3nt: TGCGCCAGCAGCCTCCGGAGGGGGGCCGCTAACTATGGCTACACCTTC
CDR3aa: CASSLRRGAANYGYTF

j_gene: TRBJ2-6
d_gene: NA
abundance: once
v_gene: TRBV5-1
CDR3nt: TGCGCCAGCAGCAGGGTAGTGGAATGGGCCAACGTCCTGACTTTC
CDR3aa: CASSRVVEWANVLTF

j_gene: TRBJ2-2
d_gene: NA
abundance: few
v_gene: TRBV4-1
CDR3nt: TGCGCCAGCAGCCAAGCTGGCGAGAACACCGGGGAGCTGTTTTTT
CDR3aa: CASSQAGENTGELFF

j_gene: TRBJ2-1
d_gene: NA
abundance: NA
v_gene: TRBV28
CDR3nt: TGTGCCAGCACCCAGGGCCCTTGGAATGAGCAGTTCTTC
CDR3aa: CASTQGPWNEQFF

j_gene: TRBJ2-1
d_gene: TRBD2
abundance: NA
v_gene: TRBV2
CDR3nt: TGTGCCAGCAGTAGGACTAGCGATAATGAGCAGTTCTTC
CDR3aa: CASSRTSDNEQFF

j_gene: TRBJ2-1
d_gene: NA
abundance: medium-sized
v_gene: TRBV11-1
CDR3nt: TGTGCCAGCAGCCCTGGCCGGGTCAATGAGCAGTTCTTC
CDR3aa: CASSPGRVNEQFF

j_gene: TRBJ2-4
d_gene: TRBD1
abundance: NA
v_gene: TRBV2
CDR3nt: TGTGCCACTCGGACAGGGGTGGCCAAAAACATTCAGTACTTC
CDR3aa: CATRTGVAKNIQYF

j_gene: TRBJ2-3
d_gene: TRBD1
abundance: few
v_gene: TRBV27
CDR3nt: TGTGCCAGCAGAGACAGGGGGCGCACAGATACGCAGTATTTT
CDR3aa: CASRDRGRTDTQYF

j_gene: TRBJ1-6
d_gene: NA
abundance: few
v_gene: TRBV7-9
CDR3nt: TGTGCCAGCAGCCCGGACGGTTCACCCCTCCACTTT
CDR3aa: CASSPDGSPLHF

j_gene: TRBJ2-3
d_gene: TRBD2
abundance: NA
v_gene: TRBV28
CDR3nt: TGTGCCAGCAGTGTAGCGGGTCCGGGCACAGATACGCAGTATTTT
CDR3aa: CASSVAGPGTDTQYF

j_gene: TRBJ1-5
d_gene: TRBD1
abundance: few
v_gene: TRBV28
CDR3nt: TGTGCCAGCAGTACTCGACAGGGGAGGAATCAGCCCCAGCATTTT
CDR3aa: CASSTRQGRNQPQHF

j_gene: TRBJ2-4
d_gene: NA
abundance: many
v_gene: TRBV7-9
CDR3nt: TGTGCCAGCAGCTTGAGTCAGGGAAACATTCAGTACTTC
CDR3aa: CASSLSQGNIQYF

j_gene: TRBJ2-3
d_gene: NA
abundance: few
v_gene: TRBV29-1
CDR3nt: TGCAGCGTTGAAGGCGGGAGCACAGATACGCAGTATTTT
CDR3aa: CSVEGGSTDTQYF

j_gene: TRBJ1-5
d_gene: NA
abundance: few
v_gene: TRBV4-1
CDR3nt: TGCGCCAGCAGCCTTAGGGACGGCCGGCTGCATTTT
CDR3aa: CASSLRDGRLHF

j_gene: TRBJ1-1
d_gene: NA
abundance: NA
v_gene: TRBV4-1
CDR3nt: TGCGCCAGCAGCCAAGAATGGGAGACTGAAGCTTTCTTT
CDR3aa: CASSQEWETEAFF

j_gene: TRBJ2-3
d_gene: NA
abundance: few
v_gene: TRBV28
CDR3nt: TGTGCCAGCAGTTTGCGGAATAGAGGTACGCAGTATTTT
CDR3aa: CASSLRNRGTQYF

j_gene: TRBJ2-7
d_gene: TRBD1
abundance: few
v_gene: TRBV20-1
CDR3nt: TGCAGCCAAAGGGACAGGGTTCTCTACGAGCAGTACTTC
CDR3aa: CSQRDRVLYEQYF

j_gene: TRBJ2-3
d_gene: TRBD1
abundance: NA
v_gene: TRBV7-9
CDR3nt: TGTGCCAGCAGCCTAGGTCTGACAGGGGGTACGCAGTATTTT
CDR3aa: CASSLGLTGGTQYF

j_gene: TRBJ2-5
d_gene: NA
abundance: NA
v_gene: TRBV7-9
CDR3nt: TGTGCCAGCAGCTTAGCCACAGGGTCGGGGACCCAGTACTTC
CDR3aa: CASSLATGSGTQYF

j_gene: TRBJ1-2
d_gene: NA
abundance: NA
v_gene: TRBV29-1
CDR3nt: TGCAGCGTTGAAGAGGCCGGGTTTTACGCTGGCTACACCTTC
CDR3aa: CSVEEAGFYAGYTF

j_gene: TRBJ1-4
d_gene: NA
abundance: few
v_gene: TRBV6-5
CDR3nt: TGTGCCAGCAGTAGCATCGGCGGACGTAATGAAAAACTGTTTTTT
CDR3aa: CASSSIGGRNEKLFF

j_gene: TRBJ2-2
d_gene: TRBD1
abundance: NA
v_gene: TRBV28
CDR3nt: TGTGCCAGCAGTTCGATCCGGGACAGGCATTACCCCGGGGAGCTGTTTTTT
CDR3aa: CASSSIRDRHYPGELFF

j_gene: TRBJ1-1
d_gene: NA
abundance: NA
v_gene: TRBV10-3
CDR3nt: TGTGCCATGTCTGGTATGGGGAACACTGAAGCTTTCTTT
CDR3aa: CAMSGMGNTEAFF

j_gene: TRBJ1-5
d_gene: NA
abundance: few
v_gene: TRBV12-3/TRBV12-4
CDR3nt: TGTGCCAGCAGTAGGGACCGACATCAGCCCCAGCATTTT
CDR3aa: CASSRDRHQPQHF

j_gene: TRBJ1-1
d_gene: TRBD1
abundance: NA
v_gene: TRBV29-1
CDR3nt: TGCAGCGTGGGCTATGGACAGGGGTTGGCCACTGAAGCTTTCTTT
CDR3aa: CSVGYGQGLATEAFF

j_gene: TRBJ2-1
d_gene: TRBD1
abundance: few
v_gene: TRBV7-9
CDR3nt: TGTGCCAGCAGACCGGGACAGGGATCCTACAATGAGCAGTTCTTC
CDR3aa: CASRPGQGSYNEQFF

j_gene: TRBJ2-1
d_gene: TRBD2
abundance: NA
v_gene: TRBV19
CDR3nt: TGTGCCAGTAGTATAGATCGGGGGACTAGCTTGGGTGAGCAGTTCTTC
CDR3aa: CASSIDRGTSLGEQFF